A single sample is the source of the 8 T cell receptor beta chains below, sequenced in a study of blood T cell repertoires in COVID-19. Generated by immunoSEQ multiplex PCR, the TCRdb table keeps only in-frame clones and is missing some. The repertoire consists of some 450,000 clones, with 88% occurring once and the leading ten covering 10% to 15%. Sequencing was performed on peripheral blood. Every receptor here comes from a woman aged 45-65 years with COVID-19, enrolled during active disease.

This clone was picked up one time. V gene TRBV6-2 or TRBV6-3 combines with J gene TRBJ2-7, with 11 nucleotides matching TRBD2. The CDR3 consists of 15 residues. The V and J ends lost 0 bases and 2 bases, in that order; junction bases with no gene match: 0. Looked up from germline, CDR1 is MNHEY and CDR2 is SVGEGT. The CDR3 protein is CASSYSTSGAYEQYF. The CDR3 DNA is TGTGCCAGCAGTTACTCGACTAGCGGGGCCTACGAGCAGTACTTC.

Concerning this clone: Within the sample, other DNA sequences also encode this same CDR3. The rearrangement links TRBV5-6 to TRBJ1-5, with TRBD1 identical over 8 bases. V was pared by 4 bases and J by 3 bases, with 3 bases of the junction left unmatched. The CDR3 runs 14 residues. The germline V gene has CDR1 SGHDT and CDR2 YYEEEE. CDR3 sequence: CASSRQGANQPQHF. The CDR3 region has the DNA TGTGCCAGCAGCCGCCAGGGGGCCAATCAGCCCCAGCATTTT.

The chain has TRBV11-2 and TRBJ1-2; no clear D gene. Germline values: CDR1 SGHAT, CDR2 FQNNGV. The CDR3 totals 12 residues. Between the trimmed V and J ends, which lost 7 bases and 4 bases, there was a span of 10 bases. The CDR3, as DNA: TGTGCCAGCACCGACACACTCTATGGCTACACCTTC. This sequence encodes CASTDTLYGYTF.

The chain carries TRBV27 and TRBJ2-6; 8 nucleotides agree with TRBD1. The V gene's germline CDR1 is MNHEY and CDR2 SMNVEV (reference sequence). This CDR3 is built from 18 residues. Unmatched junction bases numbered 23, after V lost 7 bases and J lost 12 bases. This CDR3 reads CASTTGDRRLYLPPVLTF. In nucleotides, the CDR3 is TGTGCCAGCACTACCGGGGACAGGCGACTTTATTTGCCTCCCGTCCTGACTTTC.

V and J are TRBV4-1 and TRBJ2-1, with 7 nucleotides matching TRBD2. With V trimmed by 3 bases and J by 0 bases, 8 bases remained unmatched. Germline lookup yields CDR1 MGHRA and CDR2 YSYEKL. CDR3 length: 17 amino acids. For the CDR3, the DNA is TGCGCCAGCAGCCAGGAAGCGGGGCGGAGCTCCTACAATGAGCAGTTCTTC. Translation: CASSQEAGRSSYNEQFF.

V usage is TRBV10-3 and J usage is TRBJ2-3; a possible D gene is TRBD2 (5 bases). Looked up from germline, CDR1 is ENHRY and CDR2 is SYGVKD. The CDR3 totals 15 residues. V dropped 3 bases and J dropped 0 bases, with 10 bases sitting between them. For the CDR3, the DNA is TGTGCCATCAGTGACCAGCGGACCAGCACAGATACGCAGTATTTT. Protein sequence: CAISDQRTSTDTQYF.

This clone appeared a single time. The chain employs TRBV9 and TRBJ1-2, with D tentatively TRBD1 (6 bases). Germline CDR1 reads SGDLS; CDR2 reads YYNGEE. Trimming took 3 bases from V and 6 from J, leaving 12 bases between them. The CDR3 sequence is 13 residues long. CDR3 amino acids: CASSGGRADGYTF. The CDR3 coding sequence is TGTGCCAGCAGCGGGGGGCGCGCGGATGGCTACACCTTC.

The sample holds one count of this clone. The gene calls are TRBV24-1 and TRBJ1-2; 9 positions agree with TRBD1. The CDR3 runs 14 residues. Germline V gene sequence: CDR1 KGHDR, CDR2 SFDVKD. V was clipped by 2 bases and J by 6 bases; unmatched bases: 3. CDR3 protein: CATSDSGTGHGYTF. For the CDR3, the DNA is TGTGCCACCAGTGATTCGGGGACAGGGCATGGCTACACCTTC.